This TCR beta chain originates from a study of neoadjuvant nivolumab and ipilimumab in lung cancer. Study-wide findings and caveats: Only two of four nivolumab-treated tumors gained richness and clonality by surgery.

As regards this clone: Its antigen is unknown.

The protocol was immunoSEQ multiplex PCR, while the TCRdb copy is restricted to in-frame clones and leaves out a portion. The table has roughly 7,100 clones, 65% to 85% seen once. This CDR3 spans 14 amino acids. V was shortened by 1 base and J by 3 bases, with 9 bases between the two germline ends. Germline values: CDR1 MGHRA, CDR2 YSYEKL. The source is an adult with non-small cell lung cancer. The specimen comprised tumor tissue, sampled after neoadjuvant nivolumab, alone or with ipilimumab, at or shortly before surgery. This rearrangement joins TRBV4-1 to TRBJ2-5; D is unresolved. The CDR3 sequence is CASSQGDLEETQYF. In DNA, the CDR3 is TGCGCCAGCAGCCAAGGAGACTTGGAAGAGACCCAGTACTTC.